The sequence of this TCR beta chain was determined in a study of blood T cell repertoires in COVID-19 (dated by TCRdb to the early 2020s). Background for the entire study: Collaborator samples came from the United States, Italy and Spain and covered acute and convalescent phases of COVID-19. The prospective study material was composed of cDNA or gDNA derived from T cells, B-cell-depleted T cells, or PBMCs. Deeply sampled blood TCRbeta repertoires from subjects exposed to, actively infected with, or recovered from COVID-19 were included in the dataset. The repertoires were made available in a free public database intended to serve as a resource for research on the immune response to SARS-CoV-2. Samples came from the ongoing ImmuneRACE study (first 160 participants) plus 1,254 subjects from 6 global collaborators. A de-identified subject ID, COVID-19 status, age in years and sex were almost always included in the sample metadata. Where HLA class I and class II types were available, the types were taken from metadata supplied by the sample provider, not from assay-based typing.

Broader findings and caveats from the paper: The amount of clinical and demographic metadata varied by source and participant and was provided uncurated.

TCRbeta CDR3 regions were amplified from genomic DNA using the immunoSEQ Assay, a bias-controlled multiplex PCR. Per the source publication's procedure: The number of nucleated cells in each sample was estimated from the amplification of reference gene primers within the assay. To quantify the absolute abundance of each unique TCRbeta CDR3 rearrangement, sequence reads were collapsed and filtered. For each sample, productive Simpson clonality was calculated as the square root of Simpson's diversity index over productive rearrangements. TCRdb stores this immuneACCESS table with in-frame sequences only. Part of the clones is absent; in the studies checked, under half of the shortfall reflects unresolved V genes, and no reason is known for the rest. V, J and clone size derive from that table, while D and trimming were established from the DNA sequence. This sample is represented by tens of thousands of clones; 65% to 85% of them were singletons. The ten most abundant clones make up just under 15% of the sample.

Turning to this clone: The antigen it recognizes is unknown. Base qualities are missing; no much larger clone stands one base away.

Trimming takes 3 bases off V and 5 bases off J; junction bases not matched to a gene: 6. Sequences KGHDR (CDR1) and SFDVKD (CDR2) are obtained from the germline V gene. The CDR3 has 17 amino acids, counting the end cysteine and phenylalanine. Just the 51-base CDR3 DNA is kept, in frame starting at base 1. The collaborating institutions used their own protocols to collect whole blood in K2EDTA tubes. For TCRbeta analysis, collaborators shipped samples in one of three forms: frozen whole blood, isolated PBMCs, or DNA extracted from either of those sample types. Sequenced input: peripheral blood. The receptor's source is a human donor with active or convalescent COVID-19. The donor label of this sample is uncertain. This sequence uses TRBV24-1 and TRBJ1-4, and 12 junctional nucleotides match TRBD1. The CDR3 amino acid sequence is: CATSDTGTGGGNEKLFF. The DNA sequence is TGTGCCACCAGTGATACCGGGACAGGGGGCGGAAATGAAAAACTGTTTTTT.